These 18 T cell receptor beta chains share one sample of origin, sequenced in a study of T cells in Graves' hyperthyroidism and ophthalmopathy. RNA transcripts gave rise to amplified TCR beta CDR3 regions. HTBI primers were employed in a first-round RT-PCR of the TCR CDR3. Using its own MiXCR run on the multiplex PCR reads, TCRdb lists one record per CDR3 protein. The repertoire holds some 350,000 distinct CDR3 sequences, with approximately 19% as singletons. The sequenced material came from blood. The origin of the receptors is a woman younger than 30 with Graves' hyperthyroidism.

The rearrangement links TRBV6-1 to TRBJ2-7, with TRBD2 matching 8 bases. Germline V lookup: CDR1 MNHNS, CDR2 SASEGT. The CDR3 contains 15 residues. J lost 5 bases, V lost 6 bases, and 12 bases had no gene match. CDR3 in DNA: TGTGCCAGCAGCCAACCCGGGGGGGCATTCGACGAGCAGTACTTC. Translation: CASSQPGGAFDEQYF.

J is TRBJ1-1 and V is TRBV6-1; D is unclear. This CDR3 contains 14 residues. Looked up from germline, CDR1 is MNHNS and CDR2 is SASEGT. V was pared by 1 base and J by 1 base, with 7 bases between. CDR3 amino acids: CASSEGWENTEAFF. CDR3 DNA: TGTGCCAGCAGTGAAGGTTGGGAGAACACTGAAGCTTTCTTT.

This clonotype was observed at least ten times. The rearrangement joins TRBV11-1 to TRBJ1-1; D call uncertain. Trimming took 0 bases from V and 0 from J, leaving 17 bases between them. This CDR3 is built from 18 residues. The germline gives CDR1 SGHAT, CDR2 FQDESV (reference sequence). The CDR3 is CASSLANYRWAMNTEAFF. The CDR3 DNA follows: TGTGCCAGCAGCTTAGCTAACTATCGGTGGGCGATGAACACTGAAGCTTTCTTT.

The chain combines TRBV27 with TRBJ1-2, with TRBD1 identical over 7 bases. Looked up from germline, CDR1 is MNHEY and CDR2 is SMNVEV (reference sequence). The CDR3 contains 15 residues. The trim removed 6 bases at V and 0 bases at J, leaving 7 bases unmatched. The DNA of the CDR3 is TGTGCCAGCAGAACGCCGGGACAGCCTAACTATGGCTACACCTTC. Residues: CASRTPGQPNYGYTF.

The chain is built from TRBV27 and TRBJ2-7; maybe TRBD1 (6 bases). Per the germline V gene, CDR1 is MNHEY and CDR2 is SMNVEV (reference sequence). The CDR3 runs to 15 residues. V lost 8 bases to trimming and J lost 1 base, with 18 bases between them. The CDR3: CASQPWGQISYEQYV. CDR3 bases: TGTGCCAGCCAACCATGGGGGCAAATATCCTACGAGCAGTACGTC.

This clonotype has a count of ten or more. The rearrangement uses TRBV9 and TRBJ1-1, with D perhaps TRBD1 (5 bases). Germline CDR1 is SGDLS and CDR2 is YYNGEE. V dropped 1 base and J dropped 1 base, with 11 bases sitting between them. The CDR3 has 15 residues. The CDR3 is CASSVYARGNTEAFF. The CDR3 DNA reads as TGTGCCAGCAGCGTATATGCGAGGGGGAACACTGAAGCTTTCTTT.

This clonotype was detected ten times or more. In DNA form, the CDR3 reads TGTGCCAGCAGCCTGGGGACTCCCTACACTACCGGGGAGCTGTTTTTT. Amino acids: CASSLGTPYTTGELFF. V usage is TRBV11-2 and J usage is TRBJ2-2; TRBD2 is a possible D gene (6 bases). The CDR3 covers 16 residues. The ends were cut back, 5 bases at V and 5 bases at J, with 18 bases in the middle. The V gene's germline CDR1 is SGHAT and CDR2 FQNNGV.

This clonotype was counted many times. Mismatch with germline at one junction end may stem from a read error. CDR3 bases: TGTGTCAGCAGTTTCGGCGGGGGTGGCGAGCAGTACTTC. This encodes CVSSFGGGGEQYF. The gene calls are TRBV12-3 or TRBV12-4 and TRBJ2-7; 7 nucleotides agree with TRBD2. CDR3 size: 13 residues.

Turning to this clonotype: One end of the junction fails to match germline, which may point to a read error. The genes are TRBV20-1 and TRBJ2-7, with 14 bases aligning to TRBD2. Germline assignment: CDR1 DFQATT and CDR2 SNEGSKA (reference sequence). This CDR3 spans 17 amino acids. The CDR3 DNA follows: TGTAGTGCTTCGCCGGGACTAGCGGGGGTTAGCTCCTACGAGCAGTGCTTC. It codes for CSASPGLAGVSSYEQCF.

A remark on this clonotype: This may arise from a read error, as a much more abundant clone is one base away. CDR3 coding DNA: TGCAGTGCTAGACCAGGGGTGTCCTACGAGCAGTACTTC. As protein: CSARPGVSYEQYF. The V gene is TRBV20-1, the J gene TRBJ2-7; tentatively, D is TRBD1 (6 bases). Deletions cut 2 bases from V and 1 base from J, with 9 bases between. Germline assignment: CDR1 DFQATT and CDR2 SNEGSKA (reference sequence). The CDR3 contains 13 residues.

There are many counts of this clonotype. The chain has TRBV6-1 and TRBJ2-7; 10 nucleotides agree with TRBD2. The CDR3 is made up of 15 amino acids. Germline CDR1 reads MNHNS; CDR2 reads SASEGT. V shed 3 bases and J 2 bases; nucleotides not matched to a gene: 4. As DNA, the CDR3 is TGTGCCAGCAGTGACTGGCTAGCGGGGGCCTACGAGCAGTACTTC. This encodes CASSDWLAGAYEQYF.

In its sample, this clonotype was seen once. As DNA, the CDR3 is TGTGCCAGCAGACGCAAAACAGGGGGGAGACAGCCCCAGCATTTT. It is translated as CASRRKTGGRQPQHF. V is TRBV6-1 and J is TRBJ1-5; 8 bases line up with TRBD1. The CDR3 covers 15 residues. CDR1 and CDR2 from the germline V gene are MNHNS and SASEGT. V was clipped by 6 bases and J by 7 bases; unmatched bases: 11.

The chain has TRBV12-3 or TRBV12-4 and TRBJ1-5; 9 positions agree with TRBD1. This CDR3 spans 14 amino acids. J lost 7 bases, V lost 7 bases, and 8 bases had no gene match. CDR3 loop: CASTLGQGRQPQHF. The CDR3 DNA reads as TGTGCCAGCACTCTCGGACAGGGGAGACAGCCCCAGCATTTT.

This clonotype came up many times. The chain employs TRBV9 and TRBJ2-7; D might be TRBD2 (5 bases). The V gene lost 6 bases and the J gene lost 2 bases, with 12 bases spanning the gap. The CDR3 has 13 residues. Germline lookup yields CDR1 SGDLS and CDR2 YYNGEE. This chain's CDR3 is CASTPADTYEQYF. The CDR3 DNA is TGTGCCAGCACCCCAGCGGATACCTACGAGCAGTACTTC. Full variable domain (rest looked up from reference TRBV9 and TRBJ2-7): DSGVTQTPKHLITATGQRVTLRCSPRSGDLSVYWYQQSLDQGLQFLIQYYNGEERAKGNILERFSAQQFPDLHSELNLSSLELGDSALYFCASTPADTYEQYFGPGTRLTVT.

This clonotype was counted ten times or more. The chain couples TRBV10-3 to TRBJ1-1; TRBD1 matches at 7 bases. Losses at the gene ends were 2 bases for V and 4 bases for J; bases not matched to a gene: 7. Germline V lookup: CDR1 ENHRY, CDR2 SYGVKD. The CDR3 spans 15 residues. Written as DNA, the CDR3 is TGTGCCATCAGTGAGGGGGACAGCCTCGGCACTGAAGCTTTCTTT. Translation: CAISEGDSLGTEAFF.

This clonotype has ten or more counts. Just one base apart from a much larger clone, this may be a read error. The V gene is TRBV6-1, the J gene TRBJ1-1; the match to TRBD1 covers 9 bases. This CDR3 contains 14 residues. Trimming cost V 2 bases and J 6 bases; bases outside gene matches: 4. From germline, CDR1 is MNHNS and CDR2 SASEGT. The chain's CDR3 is CASSERGTGPEAFF. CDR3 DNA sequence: TGTGCCAGCAGTGAAAGGGGGACAGGGCCTGAAGCTTTCTTT.

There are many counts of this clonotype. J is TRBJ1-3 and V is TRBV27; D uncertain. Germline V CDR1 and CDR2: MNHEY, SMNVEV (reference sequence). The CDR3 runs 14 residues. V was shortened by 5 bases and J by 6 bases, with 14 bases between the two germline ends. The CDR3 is CASSPLGQENTIYF. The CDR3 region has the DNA TGTGCCAGCAGTCCTCTGGGTCAGGAAAACACCATATATTTT.

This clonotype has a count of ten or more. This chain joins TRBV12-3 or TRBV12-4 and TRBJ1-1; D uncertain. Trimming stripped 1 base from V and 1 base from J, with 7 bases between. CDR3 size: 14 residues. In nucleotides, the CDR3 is TGTGCCAGCAGTTTAGGGGTAGAGAACACTGAAGCTTTCTTT. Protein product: CASSLGVENTEAFF.